The 18 T cell receptor beta chains listed next were all sequenced from one sample in a study of blood T cells in healthy people across ages. The use of a sample-barcoded 5' primer and a J-beta primer mix characterized a second PCR of roughly 6 to 11 cycles. TCRdb re-derived calls from the 5' RACE reads in MiXCR, one entry per CDR3 protein. The repertoire holds roughly 1.7 million distinct CDR3 sequences, with around 36% as singletons. Source material: blood. Receptor source: a woman in her thirties in good health.

This clonotype was picked up many times. The rearrangement uses TRBV5-6 and TRBJ2-7; no clear D. The length of the CDR3 is 11 residues. The V gene lost 5 bases and the J gene lost 3 bases, with 6 bases spanning the gap. CDR1 SGHDT and CDR2 YYEEEE come from the germline V gene. The CDR3 nucleotides are TGTGCCAGCAGGCCATACTACGAGCAGTACTTC. Amino acid sequence: CASRPYYEQYF.

The chain has TRBV12-3 or TRBV12-4 and TRBJ1-1; the D is unclear. The CDR3 sequence is 11 residues long. The V and J ends lost 3 bases and 7 bases respectively, with 6 bases between them. The CDR3 loop is CASSFASEAFF. CDR3 nucleotides: TGTGCCAGCAGTTTCGCGAGTGAAGCTTTCTTT.

Turning to this clonotype: A much larger clone lies one base from this, so it may be a read error. This chain joins TRBV20-1 and TRBJ2-2, with a weak D call TRBD2 (5 bases). CDR1 is DFQATT, CDR2 SNEGSKA, per germline (reference sequence). The length of the CDR3 is 14 residues. CDR3 coding DNA: TGCAGTGCTAGGGGCCGGGTGGAAACCGGGGAGCGGTTTTTT. Its translation is CSARGRVETGERFF.

The chain combines TRBV20-1 with TRBJ2-7; D is unresolved. The J call may be faulty, since TRBJ2-5 better matches the DNA end. This CDR3 is 13 amino acids long. Per the germline V gene, CDR1 is DFQATT and CDR2 is SNEGSKA (reference sequence). The CDR3 region has the DNA TGCAGTGCTAGAGCTCCCGGGTGGGAGACCCAGTACTTC. It codes for CSARAPGWETQYF.

At least ten counts were recorded for this clonotype. V is TRBV4-1 and J is TRBJ2-7; 8 bases fit TRBD1. Germline CDR1 and CDR2: MGHRA and YSYEKL. This CDR3 comprises 15 residues. J was trimmed by 3 bases and V by 0 bases; bases with no gene match: 4. CDR3 region: CASSQDLTGGYEQYF. CDR3 DNA sequence: TGCGCCAGCAGCCAAGATCTTACAGGGGGCTACGAGCAGTACTTC.

This clonotype was counted a few times. The V gene is TRBV12-3 or TRBV12-4, the J gene TRBJ1-2, with TRBD1 as a possible D gene (5 bases). The CDR3 spans 13 residues. With 2 bases removed from V and 8 bases from J, the gap between germline ends came to 12 bases. The DNA for the CDR3 is TGTGCCAGCAGTTTACGGACCGGGGGGGGCTACACCTTC. It specifies CASSLRTGGGYTF.

This clonotype has only a few counts. The chain uses TRBV6-1 and TRBJ2-7; TRBD2 aligns across 7 bases. Germline loops: CDR1 MNHNS, CDR2 SASEGT. Trimming took 3 bases from V and 2 from J; bases not matched to a gene: 7. The CDR3 has 15 residues. The CDR3 loop is CASSDTSEHTYEQYF. CDR3 in DNA: TGTGCCAGCAGTGACACTAGCGAACACACCTACGAGCAGTACTTC.

The chain couples TRBV3-1 to TRBJ2-7; D uncertain. The CDR3 has 14 amino acids. V was clipped by 1 base and J by 3 bases, with 10 bases between them. Germline CDR1 and CDR2: LGHDT and YNNKEL (reference sequence). The CDR3, as DNA: TGTGCCAGCAGCCAAGGGACGAATCGCTACGAGCAGTACTTC. Translating it yields CASSQGTNRYEQYF.

This clonotype was observed many times. The chain uses TRBV6-1 and TRBJ1-1; D not resolved. Trimming removed 3 bases from V and 0 bases from J, with 5 bases in between. The CDR3 sequence is 13 residues long. Germline V gene lookup returns CDR1 MNHNS and CDR2 SASEGT. CDR3 coding DNA: TGTGCCAGCAGTGAGGGTATGAACACTGAAGCTTTCTTT. This gives the protein CASSEGMNTEAFF.

The rearrangement links TRBV29-1 to TRBJ1-2; TRBD1 agrees at 9 bases. This CDR3 spans 14 amino acids. The germline CDR1 and CDR2 sequences are SQVTM and ANQGSEA. After removal of 6 bases from V and 4 bases from J, the junction contained 9 bases not matched to a gene. The DNA for the CDR3 is TGCAGCGTACAGGGGGCGCGAGGTTCCTATGGCTACACCTTC. Protein: CSVQGARGSYGYTF.

The chain is built from TRBV28 and TRBJ2-1; a possible D gene is TRBD2 (6 bases). Trimming shortened V by 3 bases and J by 7 bases, and 25 bases separated the two germline ends. Germline V gives CDR1 MDHEN, CDR2 SYDVKM. The CDR3 runs 18 residues. CDR3 bases: TGTGCCAGCAGTTTGCCTAAGGTGCGGGGATCCCTTACTAATGAGCAGTTCTTC. This sequence encodes CASSLPKVRGSLTNEQFF.

V usage is TRBV5-1 and J usage is TRBJ2-1; 9 bases match TRBD1. CDR1 is SGHRS, CDR2 YFSETQ, per germline. The ends lost 4 bases at V and 9 bases at J; junction bases unmatched: 14. This CDR3 is 16 amino acids long. CDR3 DNA: TGCGCCAGCAGCCTGTCCCGGACAGGGGTTAATGGTGAGCAGTTCTTC. As protein: CASSLSRTGVNGEQFF. Using reference TRBV5-1 and TRBJ2-1 for the parts outside the CDR3, the full variable domain is KAGVTQTPRYLIKTRGQQVTLSCSPISGHRSVSWYQQTPGQGLQFLFEYFSETQRNKGNFPGRFSGRQFSNSRSEMNVSTLELGDSALYLCASSLSRTGVNGEQFFGPGTRLTVL.

This chain links TRBV7-3 with TRBJ2-3; D call uncertain. Trimming shortened V by 1 base and J by 1 base, and 12 bases separated the two germline ends. The CDR3 totals 16 residues. Germline V CDR1 and CDR2: SGHTA, FQGTGA. CDR3 DNA: TGTGCCAGCAGCTTAAGTCCCAGCTACGGCACAGATACGCAGTATTTT. Translating it yields CASSLSPSYGTDTQYF.

V usage is TRBV12-3 or TRBV12-4 and J usage is TRBJ2-7; D ambiguous. Trimming pared 6 bases from V and 1 base from J, leaving 25 bases between. CDR3 size: 18 residues. The CDR3 sequence: CASSHTSAKGRLSYEQYF. In DNA, the CDR3 is TGTGCCAGCAGCCACACAAGCGCCAAAGGACGGTTATCCTACGAGCAGTACTTC.

The rearrangement links TRBV7-9 to TRBJ1-1; the match to TRBD1 covers 10 bases. V lost 5 bases and J lost 1; bases outside the gene matches: 10. The CDR3 totals 17 residues. CDR1 is SEHNR and CDR2 is FQNEAQ in the germline V gene (reference sequence). The CDR3 nucleotides read TGTGCCAGCAGCCCGGACAGGGGGGTTACCAGGAACACTGAAGCTTTCTTT. Residues: CASSPDRGVTRNTEAFF.

This clonotype appeared a few times. The chain joins TRBV20-1 to TRBJ1-4; 7 bases line up with TRBD1. J was trimmed by 4 bases and V by 5 bases; bases with no gene match: 4. The CDR3 has 13 amino acids. The germline gives CDR1 DFQATT, CDR2 SNEGSKA (reference sequence). The chain's CDR3 is CSADDRVNEKLFF. DNA of the CDR3: TGCAGTGCTGATGACAGGGTTAATGAAAAACTGTTTTTT.

The chain couples TRBV5-1 to TRBJ1-1, with TRBD1 as a possible D gene (6 bases). Germline-derived CDR1 and CDR2 are SGHRS and YFSETQ. CDR3 size: 14 residues. V dropped 7 bases and J dropped 6 bases, with 19 bases sitting between them. The CDR3, as DNA: TGCGCCAGCGCTGACAGGCGAGGGGACGCTGAAGCTTTCTTT. It codes for CASADRRGDAEAFF.

There are a few counts of this clonotype. The chain joins TRBV5-6 to TRBJ2-1; 7 bases agree with TRBD2. This CDR3 contains 15 residues. Trimming removed 5 bases from V and 4 bases from J; junction bases left unmatched: 9. The V gene's germline CDR1 is SGHDT and CDR2 YYEEEE. Written as DNA, the CDR3 is TGTGCCAGCAGACAAAGCGGGAACACTTACAATGAGCAGTTCTTC. Translated, it gives CASRQSGNTYNEQFF.